Below are 23 T cell receptor beta chains sequenced from a single sample in a study of cytomegalovirus exposure and HLA in healthy donors. With 60 Vbeta and 13 Jbeta primers, the PCR was carried out. Clones were read by immunoSEQ multiplex PCR, and TCRdb kept only the in-frame ones, dropping some. Here the sample spans about 130,000 clones, approximately 82% being singletons. Sequenced input: PBMCs. The receptors were sampled from a boy younger than 10 in good health and CMV-seronegative.

This chain links TRBV7-2 with TRBJ2-1; no definite D call. CDR3 size: 15 residues. Germline V gene sequence: CDR1 SGHTA, CDR2 FQGNSA. V was cut by 5 bases and J by 0 bases, with 11 bases left in between. The CDR3 DNA follows: TGTGCCAGCAGCCATGCCTTCGGCTCCTACAATGAGCAGTTCTTC. As protein: CASSHAFGSYNEQFF.

The V and J genes are TRBV7-2 and TRBJ2-1; a possible D gene is TRBD2 (5 bases). CDR3 size: 18 residues. The germline V gene has CDR1 SGHTA and CDR2 FQGNSA. Between the trimmed V and J ends, which lost 5 bases and 6 bases, there was a span of 26 bases. The CDR3 spells CASSPLPPSGLARNEQFF. The CDR3 coding sequence is TGTGCCAGCAGCCCCCTGCCGCCATCAGGACTGGCCCGCAATGAGCAGTTCTTC.

The chain joins TRBV7-9 to TRBJ1-1, with TRBD1 matching 7 bases. The germline CDR1 and CDR2 sequences are SEHNR and FQNEAQ (reference sequence). J lost 2 bases, V lost 5 bases, and 11 bases had no gene match. This CDR3 region has 16 residues. For the CDR3, the DNA is TGTGCCAGCAGCCTACGACCCACAGGGGAAAACACTGAAGCTTTCTTT. It encodes CASSLRPTGENTEAFF.

This clone has just a few counts. V is TRBV4-3 and J is TRBJ1-1; 9 bases line up with TRBD1. The CDR3 length is 15 residues. After removal of 3 bases from V and 1 base from J, the junction contained 3 bases not matched to a gene. Per germline, CDR1 LGHNA and CDR2 YSLEER. The CDR3 here is CASSQGTGWNTEAFF. The CDR3, as DNA: TGCGCCAGCAGCCAGGGGACAGGGTGGAACACTGAAGCTTTCTTT.

This clone was picked up one time. The V call is TRBV11-1, the J call TRBJ2-1; TRBD2 matches at 10 bases. CDR3 size: 15 residues. V shed 5 bases and J 6 bases; nucleotides not matched to a gene: 7. Germline V gene sequence: CDR1 SGHAT, CDR2 FQDESV (reference sequence). The CDR3 spells CASSVRGLAINEQFF. The CDR3 DNA reads TGTGCCAGCAGCGTCCGGGGACTAGCGATCAATGAGCAGTTCTTC.

This chain joins TRBV11-3 and TRBJ2-1; TRBD2 agrees at 7 bases. The CDR3 runs 17 residues. Trimming removed 4 bases from V and 5 bases from J; junction bases left unmatched: 14. Germline CDR1 reads SGHNT; CDR2 reads YENEEA. CDR3 sequence (DNA): TGTGCCAGCAGCTCCTCCTTCGGGGCTAGCGGAGACAATGAGCAGTTCTTC. This encodes CASSSSFGASGDNEQFF. Using reference TRBV11-3 and TRBJ2-1 for the parts outside the CDR3, the full variable domain is EAGVVQSPRYKIIEKKQPVAFWCNPISGHNTLYWYLQNLGQGPELLIRYENEEAVDDSQLPKDRFSAERLKGVDSTLKIQPAELGDSAVYLCASSSSFGASGDNEQFFGPGTRLTVL.

The chain links TRBV2 to TRBJ2-5; 10 bases match TRBD1. CDR3 length: 17 amino acids. Germline CDR1 is SNHLY and CDR2 is FYNNEI. V trimming: 3 bases; J trimming: 5 bases; junction bases outside the gene matches: 12. The CDR3 loop reads CASSDLTTGGVAETQYF. The CDR3 DNA follows: TGTGCCAGCAGTGACCTCACGACAGGGGGCGTAGCGGAGACCCAGTACTTC.

CDR3 region: CASSSGTSGGAAEQYF. The CDR3 nucleotides are TGTGCCAGCAGTTCTGGGACTAGCGGGGGGGCCGCCGAGCAGTACTTC. The rearrangement uses TRBV2 and TRBJ2-7, with TRBD2 matching over 16 bases. The V and J ends lost 5 bases and 6 bases, in that order; junction bases with no gene match: 7. The germline CDR1 and CDR2 sequences are SNHLY and FYNNEI. The CDR3 spans 16 residues.

On this clone itself: The junction does not match germline at one end; this may be a read error. The sample has other DNA sequences that encode this CDR3 too. The CDR3 nucleotides are TGCGCCAGCAGCTTTCGGACAGGGGGAGAGACCCAGTACTTC. It codes for CASSFRTGGETQYF. V gene TRBV7-9 combines with J gene TRBJ2-5; 10 bases match TRBD1. Germline lookup yields CDR1 SEHNR and CDR2 FQNEAQ (reference sequence). The CDR3 consists of 14 residues.

This clone was recorded only once. This sequence joins TRBV6-1 and TRBJ1-1; 7 bases agree with TRBD1. Germline CDR1 is MNHNS and CDR2 is SASEGT. The junction had 2 bases not matched to a gene; V was cut back by 6 bases and J by 1 base. The CDR3 has 13 amino acids. CDR3 loop: CASSRGENTEAFF. Written as DNA, the CDR3 is TGTGCCAGCAGCAGGGGGGAGAACACTGAAGCTTTCTTT.

This rearrangement joins TRBV5-1 to TRBJ1-2, with D uncertain. With 7 bases removed from V and 0 bases from J, the gap between germline ends came to 10 bases. The germline V gene has CDR1 SGHRS and CDR2 YFSETQ. The CDR3 has 13 residues. CDR3 nucleotide sequence: TGCGCCAGCGGGGAGTCCCCTAACTATGGCTACACCTTC. It translates to CASGESPNYGYTF.

J is TRBJ2-2 and V is TRBV6-1; no definite D call. This CDR3 has 16 amino acids. Germline V lookup: CDR1 MNHNS, CDR2 SASEGT. Deletions cut 2 bases from V and 0 bases from J, with 10 bases between. CDR3 nucleotides: TGTGCCAGCAGTGAAATGGTAGCAACGAACACCGGGGAGCTGTTTTTT. Translation gives CASSEMVATNTGELFF.

V is TRBV9 and J is TRBJ2-1; no clear D gene. Germline-derived CDR1 and CDR2 are SGDLS and YYNGEE. This CDR3 spans 14 amino acids. The V and J ends lost 0 bases and 8 bases respectively, with 12 bases between them. DNA of the CDR3: TGTGCCAGCAGCGTAGCATATGGAAGCGATGAGCAGTTCTTC. This encodes CASSVAYGSDEQFF.

The rearrangement joins TRBV7-9 to TRBJ1-2; D call uncertain. Germline CDR1 SEHNR, CDR2 FQNEAQ (reference sequence). CDR3 length: 14 amino acids. Trimming left V 0 bases short and J 6 bases short, with 11 bases between. Written as DNA, the CDR3 is TGTGCCAGCAGCTTAGCCCCGATAGAAAATGGCTACACCTTC. Residues: CASSLAPIENGYTF.

J is TRBJ2-1 and V is TRBV7-3; TRBD2 agrees at 12 bases. Germline CDR1 and CDR2: SGHTA and FQGTGA. The CDR3 totals 15 residues. V trimming: 5 bases; J trimming: 7 bases; junction bases outside the gene matches: 6. CDR3 amino acids: CASSQTSGGRNEQFF. The CDR3 DNA follows: TGTGCCAGCAGCCAGACTAGCGGGGGTAGAAATGAGCAGTTCTTC.

The chain has TRBV13 and TRBJ1-2; D might be TRBD1 (5 bases). Trimming pared 5 bases from V and 6 bases from J, leaving 22 bases between. CDR1 and CDR2 (germline): PRHDT, FYEKMQ (reference sequence). The CDR3 loop spans 16 amino acids. CDR3 bases: TGTGCCAGCAGCCCCATCGTCCTGGAGGGGATGGATGGCTACACCTTC. This codes for CASSPIVLEGMDGYTF.

V gene TRBV6-1 combines with J gene TRBJ1-1, with 9 positions matching TRBD1. Germline values: CDR1 MNHNS, CDR2 SASEGT. The CDR3 has 13 residues. Trimming cost V 9 bases and J 3 bases; bases outside gene matches: 5. In DNA form, the CDR3 reads TGTGCCAGTTCGGACAGGGGACACACTGAAGCTTTCTTT. This sequence encodes CASSDRGHTEAFF.

The rearrangement joins TRBV7-8 to TRBJ1-1; 11 nucleotides align to TRBD1. Germline loops: CDR1 SGHVS, CDR2 FQNEAQ. The CDR3 contains 15 residues. V lost 5 bases, J lost 11 bases, and 13 bases stayed unmatched. The CDR3 nucleotides read TGTGCCAGCAGCCGGAAGTGGGACAGGGGGGCTGGGGCTTTCTTT. Protein product: CASSRKWDRGAGAFF. The complete variable domain, with remaining parts taken from reference TRBV7-8 and TRBJ1-1, reads GAGVSQSPRYKVAKRGQDVALRCDPISGHVSLFWYQQALGQGPEFLTYFQNEAQLDKSGLPSDRFFAERPEGSVSTLKIQRTQQEDSAVYLCASSRKWDRGAGAFFGQGTRLTVV.

CDR3 region: CASSVDQAAGNEQFF. CDR3 coding DNA: TGTGCCAGCAGCGTAGATCAGGCGGCGGGGAATGAGCAGTTCTTC. This chain connects TRBV9 to TRBJ2-1, with D perhaps TRBD2 (6 bases). This CDR3 spans 15 amino acids. V dropped 0 bases and J dropped 7 bases, with 14 bases sitting between them. Per the germline V gene, CDR1 is SGDLS and CDR2 is YYNGEE.

With respect to this clone: Compared with germline, one end of the junction differs, possibly owing to a read error. The chain is built from TRBV7-9 and TRBJ1-6; D gene unclear. The CDR3 has 15 amino acids. The V gene's germline CDR1 is SEHNR and CDR2 FQNEAQ (reference sequence). The DNA for the CDR3 is TGTTCCAGCAGCTTCTCTAGCTCCTATAATTCACCCCTCCACTTT. This translates into CSSSFSSSYNSPLHF. Drawing the rest from reference TRBV7-9 and TRBJ1-6, the complete variable domain is DTGVSQNPRHKITKRGQNVTFRCDPISEHNRLYWYRQTLGQGPEFLTYFQNEAQLEKSRLLSDRFSAERPKGSFSTLEIQRTEQGDSAMYLCSSSFSSSYNSPLHFGNGTRLTVT.

This chain uses TRBV6-4 with TRBJ2-3, with D possibly matching TRBD2 (7 bases). The CDR3 has 14 amino acids. Trimming stripped 5 bases from V and 4 bases from J, with 13 bases between. Germline loops: CDR1 MRHNA, CDR2 SNTAGT. The CDR3 sequence: CASSSGEGADTQYF. Here the CDR3 DNA reads TGTGCCAGCAGTTCAGGGGAGGGGGCAGATACGCAGTATTTT.

J is TRBJ1-5 and V is TRBV15; tentatively, D is TRBD1 (5 bases). Trimming stripped 0 bases from V and 6 bases from J, with 12 bases between. The CDR3 is made up of 15 amino acids. Germline loops: CDR1 LNHNV, CDR2 YYDKDF (reference sequence). The CDR3 loop reads CATSRDQGRFQPQHF. The CDR3 DNA reads TGTGCCACCAGCAGAGATCAGGGCCGGTTTCAGCCCCAGCATTTT.

The chain recombines TRBV7-3 with TRBJ2-1; D is possibly TRBD1 (6 bases). Germline V gene data show CDR1 as SGHTA and CDR2 as FQGTGA. CDR3 length: 12 amino acids. V gave up 2 bases and J gave up 9 bases, with 8 bases separating them. The CDR3, as DNA: TGTGCCAGCAGCTTATTAGGGGGTGAGCAGTTCTTC. Encoded protein: CASSLLGGEQFF.